A single sample is the source of the 2 T cell receptor beta chains below, sequenced in a study of cytomegalovirus exposure and HLA in healthy donors. Use of 60 Vbeta and 13 Jbeta primers characterized the PCR. Sequencing used immunoSEQ multiplex PCR; TCRdb keeps in-frame clones, though not all of them. The sample yields approximately 140,000 clones, approximately 80% seen once. The sequenced material came from PBMCs. The receptors here all came from a woman between 35 and 50 years old in good health and CMV-seropositive.

The chain has TRBV9 and TRBJ2-5; 7 bases map to TRBD2. The CDR3 loop spans 15 amino acids. The germline CDR1 and CDR2 sequences are SGDLS and YYNGEE. The junction had 4 bases not matched to a gene; V was cut back by 0 bases and J by 2 bases. CDR3 nucleotides: TGTGCCAGCAGCGTAGGGGAGGGGACGCAAGAGACCCAGTACTTC. It specifies CASSVGEGTQETQYF.

The chain links TRBV5-1 to TRBJ1-1; tentatively, D is TRBD1 (6 bases). The V end was cut by 4 bases, the J end by 7 bases, with 11 bases between. This CDR3 has 12 residues. Germline CDR1 SGHRS, CDR2 YFSETQ. CDR3 DNA: TGCGCCAGCAGCATACAGGGCGTTGAAGCTTTCTTT. Protein sequence: CASSIQGVEAFF.